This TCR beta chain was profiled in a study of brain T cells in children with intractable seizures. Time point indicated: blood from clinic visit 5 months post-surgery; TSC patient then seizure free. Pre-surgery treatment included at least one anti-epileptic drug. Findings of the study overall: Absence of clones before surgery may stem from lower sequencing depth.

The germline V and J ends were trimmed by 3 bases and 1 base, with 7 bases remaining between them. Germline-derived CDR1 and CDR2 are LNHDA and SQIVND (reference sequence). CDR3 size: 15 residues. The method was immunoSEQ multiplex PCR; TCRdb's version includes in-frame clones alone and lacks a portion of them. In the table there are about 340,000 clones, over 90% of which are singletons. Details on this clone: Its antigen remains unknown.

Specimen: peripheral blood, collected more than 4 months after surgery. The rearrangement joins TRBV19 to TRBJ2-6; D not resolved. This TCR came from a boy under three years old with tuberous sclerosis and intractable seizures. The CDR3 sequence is CASSMSTSGANVLTF. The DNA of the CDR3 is TGTGCCAGTAGTATGTCCACGTCTGGGGCCAACGTCCTGACTTTC.